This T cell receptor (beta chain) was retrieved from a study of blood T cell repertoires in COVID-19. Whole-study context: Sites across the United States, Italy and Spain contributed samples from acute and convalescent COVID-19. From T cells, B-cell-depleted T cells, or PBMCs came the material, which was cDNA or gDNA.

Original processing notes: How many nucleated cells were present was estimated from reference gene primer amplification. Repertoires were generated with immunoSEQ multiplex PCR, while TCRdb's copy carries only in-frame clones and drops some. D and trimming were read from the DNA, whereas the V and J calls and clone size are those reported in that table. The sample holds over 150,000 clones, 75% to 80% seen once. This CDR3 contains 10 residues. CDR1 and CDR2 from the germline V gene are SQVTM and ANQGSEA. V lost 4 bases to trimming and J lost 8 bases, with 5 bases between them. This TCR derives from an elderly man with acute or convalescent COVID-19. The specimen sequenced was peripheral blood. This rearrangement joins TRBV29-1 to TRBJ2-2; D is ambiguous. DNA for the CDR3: TGCAGCGTTGGCGTGGGGGAGCTGTTTTTT. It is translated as CSVGVGELFF.